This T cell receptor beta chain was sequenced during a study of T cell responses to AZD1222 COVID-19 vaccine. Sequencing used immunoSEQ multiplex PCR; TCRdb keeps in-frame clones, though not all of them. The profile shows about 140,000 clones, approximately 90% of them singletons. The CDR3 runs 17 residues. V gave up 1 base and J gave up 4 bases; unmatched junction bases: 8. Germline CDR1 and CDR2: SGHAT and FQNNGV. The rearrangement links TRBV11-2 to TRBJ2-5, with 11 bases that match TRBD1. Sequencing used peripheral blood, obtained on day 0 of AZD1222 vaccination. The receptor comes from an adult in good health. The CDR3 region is CASSLALRTGGRETQYF. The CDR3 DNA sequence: TGTGCCAGCAGCTTAGCACTCAGGACAGGGGGCCGAGAGACCCAGTACTTC.